The next 30 T cell receptor beta chains were all read from a single sample in a study of CD8+CD57+ T cells in acquired aplastic anemia. For CDR3 and TCR beta VDJ profiling, genomic DNA was the template used. TCRdb called the reads again in MiXCR, with one record for every CDR3 protein. The profile shows around 400,000 distinct CDR3 sequences, under 80% of them singletons. The sequenced sample consisted of sorted CD4+, CD8+, or CD8+CD57+ T cells (not recorded which) from PBMCs. The receptors come from a human donor in good health, serving as a control.

The chain combines TRBV7-2 with TRBJ2-3; D perhaps matches TRBD1 (6 bases). Germline V gene data show CDR1 as SGHTA and CDR2 as FQGNSA. Trimming cost V 1 base and J 5 bases, with 13 bases left between them. The CDR3 has 15 amino acids. CDR3 region: CASSLVQGNRDTQYF. For the CDR3, the DNA is TGTGCCAGCAGCTTAGTACAGGGCAACAGAGATACGCAGTATTTT.

V gene TRBV20-1 combines with J gene TRBJ1-2; D gene ambiguous. The germline gives CDR1 DFQATT, CDR2 SNEGSKA (reference sequence). Trimming left V 2 bases short and J 10 bases short, with 17 bases between. This CDR3 spans 13 amino acids. The DNA of the CDR3 is TGCAGTGCTAGATCTAGCGGGGATATGGTCTACACCTTC. It specifies CSARSSGDMVYTF.

A note on this clonotype: In this CDR3 the conserved last residue, phenylalanine or tryptophan, is missing, so a read error is likely. The chain recombines TRBV4-2 with TRBJ1-5; D not certain. There are 13 residues in the CDR3. Germline values: CDR1 LGHNA, CDR2 YNFKEQ. The CDR3 spells CAGSQDYHQPQHL. As DNA, the CDR3 is TGTGCCGGCAGCCAAGACTATCATCAGCCCCAGCATCTT.

The V call is TRBV10-1, the J call TRBJ1-2; maybe TRBD1 (5 bases). The CDR3 consists of 14 residues. CDR1 and CDR2 from the germline V gene are WNHNN and SYGVQD (reference sequence). Deletions cut 3 bases from V and 0 bases from J, with 8 bases between. CDR3 nucleotide sequence: TGCGCCAGCAGTGACAGGGCCACTAACTATGGCTACACCTTC. Translation: CASSDRATNYGYTF.

This chain joins TRBV13 and TRBJ1-5; D is possibly TRBD1 (5 bases). CDR1 and CDR2 from the germline V gene are PRHDT and FYEKMQ (reference sequence). The germline V and J ends were trimmed by 2 bases and 1 base, with 15 bases remaining between them. The CDR3 spans 17 residues. CDR3 bases: TGTGCCAGCAGCTTAAGTGAGTGGGGACTGAGCAATCAGCCCCAGCATTTT. Its protein product is CASSLSEWGLSNQPQHF.

This clonotype has at least ten counts. The junction and the germline gene differ at one end; a read error may be behind it. This CDR3 reads CSARGGQGFGEQYF. In DNA, the CDR3 is TGCAGTGCCAGAGGGGGACAGGGGTTCGGCGAGCAGTACTTC. This rearrangement joins TRBV20-1 to TRBJ2-7; 10 bases match TRBD1. This CDR3 contains 14 residues. Germline V gives CDR1 DFQATT, CDR2 SNEGSKA (reference sequence).

This clonotype appeared many times. The gene calls are TRBV19 and TRBJ1-4, with a weak D call TRBD1 (5 bases). With 0 bases removed from V and 0 bases from J, the gap between germline ends came to 17 bases. The CDR3 runs 19 residues. Per germline, CDR1 LNHDA and CDR2 SQIVND (reference sequence). The CDR3 sequence: CASSIDLGTGPSTNEKLFF. CDR3 sequence (DNA): TGTGCCAGTAGTATAGATCTAGGAACAGGCCCCTCAACTAATGAAAAACTGTTTTTT.

This rearrangement joins TRBV10-1 to TRBJ2-2; the D gene is possibly TRBD1 (5 bases). CDR3 size: 13 residues. Germline assignment: CDR1 WNHNN and CDR2 SYGVQD (reference sequence). V gave up 7 bases and J gave up 3 bases, with 9 bases separating them. The CDR3 loop reads CASTTAYTGELFF. The CDR3 nucleotides are TGCGCCAGCACGACAGCTTACACCGGGGAGCTGTTTTTT.

The rearrangement uses TRBV15 and TRBJ1-4, with 7 nucleotides matching TRBD1. This CDR3 spans 12 amino acids. Germline V gene lookup returns CDR1 LNHNV and CDR2 YYDKDF (reference sequence). J was trimmed by 8 bases and V by 6 bases; bases with no gene match: 3. The CDR3 region has the DNA TGTGCCACCAGGACAGGGCGGGAAAAACTGTTTTTT. This gives the protein CATRTGREKLFF.

This clonotype was detected a few times. This sequence joins TRBV29-1 and TRBJ1-5, with D perhaps TRBD1 (5 bases). Trimming cost V 5 bases and J 0 bases, with 17 bases left between them. Germline CDR1 is SQVTM and CDR2 is ANQGSEA. The CDR3 is made up of 16 amino acids. The CDR3 DNA follows: TGCAGCGTTTGGGACCATGGGGGTTATAGCAATCAGCCCCAGCATTTT. Its protein product is CSVWDHGGYSNQPQHF.

About this clonotype: Its ends do not fully match the called genes, so a read error is possible. The rearrangement uses TRBV7-3 and TRBJ1-5; 8 nucleotides line up with TRBD1. Germline assignment: CDR1 SGHTA and CDR2 FQGTGA. The CDR3 extends over 14 amino acids. CDR3 residues: CASSLRGQGGDTQF. CDR3 bases: TGTGCCAGCAGCTTACGTGGACAGGGTGGGGATACGCAGTTT.

Concerning this clonotype: The final CDR3 position lacks the conserved phenylalanine or tryptophan, pointing to a likely read error. The DNA is left out, because the CDR3 cannot be placed on it with certainty; the CDR3 is given as TCRdb lists it. This chain links TRBV7-2 with TRBJ1-6; the D call TRBD1 from the table was never checked on the DNA. Germline values: CDR1 SGHTA, CDR2 FQGNSA. Counting both end residues, the CDR3 totals 15 amino acids. This chain's CDR3 is CASSFVEAPKSPLFC.

This clonotype was recorded a few times. J is TRBJ2-7 and V is TRBV5-1, with D unresolved. Per germline, CDR1 SGHRS and CDR2 YFSETQ. The V end was cut by 4 bases, the J end by 3 bases, with 8 bases between. CDR3 length: 12 amino acids. CDR3 region: CASSQERYEQYF. The CDR3 region has the DNA TGCGCCAGCAGCCAGGAACGCTACGAGCAGTACTTC.

As regards this clonotype: One end of the junction does not line up with germline, which may come from a read error. The chain is built from TRBV7-2 and TRBJ1-6, with D perhaps TRBD1 (5 bases). The germline gives CDR1 SGHTA, CDR2 FQGNSA. CDR3 length equals 15 residues. CDR3 nucleotides: TGTGCCAGCAGGTCAGGGTCGTCCTATAATCCACCCCTCCACTTT. Its translation is CASRSGSSYNPPLHF.

The chain recombines TRBV6-1 with TRBJ1-2, with D possibly matching TRBD1 (5 bases). The germline CDR1 and CDR2 sequences are MNHNS and SASEGT. The ends were cut back, 6 bases at V and 7 bases at J, with 15 bases in the middle. The CDR3 is made up of 13 amino acids. The CDR3 DNA is TGTGCCAGCAGACAGGAAATCGGCGGTGGCTACACCTTC. It yields the protein CASRQEIGGGYTF.

This clonotype has a handful of counts. Given a much more abundant clone one base away, this may be a read error. The rearrangement links TRBV7-2 to TRBJ1-3; possible D gene TRBD1, 5 bases. The CDR3 runs to 16 residues. Germline CDR1 is SGHTA and CDR2 is FQGNSA. The CDR3 reads CAGSPRAPYSGNTIYF. The CDR3 DNA follows: TGTGCCGGCAGCCCCAGGGCCCCATACTCTGGAAACACCATATATTTT. The variable domain in full, with the rest retrieved from reference TRBV7-2 and TRBJ1-3, is GAGVSQSPSNKVTEKGKDVELRCDPISGHTALYWYRQSLGQGLEFLIYFQGNSAPDKSGLPSDRFSAERTGGSVSTLTIQRTQQEDSAVYLCAGSPRAPYSGNTIYFGEGSWLTVV.

The chain employs TRBV29-1 and TRBJ1-2; 10 nucleotides line up with TRBD1. CDR3 length: 13 residues. The V and J ends lost 4 bases and 8 bases, in that order; junction bases with no gene match: 7. Germline assignment: CDR1 SQVTM and CDR2 ANQGSEA. The CDR3 DNA follows: TGCAGCGTTGGGAGGGGACAGGGGCGAGGCTACACCTTC. This translates into CSVGRGQGRGYTF.

V is TRBV7-2 and J is TRBJ1-5; the D gene is possibly TRBD1 (5 bases). CDR1 and CDR2 from the germline V gene are SGHTA and FQGNSA. Trimming left V 2 bases short and J 0 bases short, with 8 bases between. The CDR3 is 15 residues long. The CDR3 DNA is TGTGCCAGCAGCTTATACAGGCATAGCAATCAGCCCCAGCATTTT. Translated, it gives CASSLYRHSNQPQHF.

Concerning this clonotype itself: An end of the junction differs from the germline gene, which may be a read error. The chain uses TRBV5-1 and TRBJ2-5; TRBD2 might be the D (7 bases). The germline gives CDR1 SGHRS, CDR2 YFSETQ. There are 17 residues in the CDR3. The CDR3 sequence: CASSYGPRGGAQETQYF. CDR3 in DNA: TGTGCCAGCAGTTACGGACCACGAGGGGGGGCACAAGAGACCCAGTACTTC.

This clonotype appeared a few times. This chain connects TRBV15 to TRBJ1-1, with D unresolved. The CDR3 is 13 residues long. Between the trimmed V and J ends, which lost 0 bases and 1 base, there was a span of 3 bases. The germline V gene encodes CDR1 LNHNV and CDR2 YYDKDF (reference sequence). The CDR3 DNA is TGTGCCACCAGCAGAGATGAGAACACTGAAGCTTTCTTT. Amino acids: CATSRDENTEAFF.

CDR3 protein: CSAISSDRIALHF. The CDR3, as DNA: TGCAGTGCTATCTCGTCGGACAGAATAGCCCTCCACTTT. The V and J genes are TRBV20-1 and TRBJ1-6; D is perhaps TRBD1 (6 bases). Germline V CDR1 and CDR2: DFQATT, SNEGSKA (reference sequence). The V gene lost 4 bases and the J gene lost 14 bases, with 18 bases spanning the gap. CDR3 length equals 13 residues.

Note on this clonotype: Because the CDR3 is missing its conserved closing phenylalanine or tryptophan, this is likely a read error. No DNA is shown, since the ends of the CDR3 on it are uncertain; the CDR3 is the one TCRdb lists. The gene calls are TRBV7-7 and TRBJ1-2. Germline loops: CDR1 SSHAT, CDR2 FNYEAQ (reference sequence). The CDR3 length is 8 residues, termini included. This chain's CDR3 is CASSSLLY.

The J gene is TRBJ2-7, the V gene TRBV2, with 10 positions matching TRBD2. The CDR3 has 13 amino acids. Trimming cost V 6 bases and J 4 bases; bases outside gene matches: 3. Germline V gene data show CDR1 as SNHLY and CDR2 as FYNNEI. DNA for the CDR3: TGTGCCAGCAGACGGACTAGCGGATACGAGCAGTACTTC. It is translated as CASRRTSGYEQYF.

With respect to this clonotype: At one end, the junction sequence differs from germline, possibly due to a read error. The J gene is TRBJ2-2, the V gene TRBV2; either TRBD1 or TRBD2 may fit D (5 bases each). The CDR3 is made up of 14 amino acids. Germline CDR1 SNHLY, CDR2 FYNNEI. Here the CDR3 reads CASRQGGIAGELLF. CDR3 coding DNA: TGTGCCAGCCGTCAGGGTGGTATCGCCGGGGAGCTGTTGTTT.

The chain recombines TRBV7-4 with TRBJ1-2; a weak D match, TRBD1 (6 bases). Deletions cut 5 bases from V and 7 bases from J, with 17 bases between. Germline V gives CDR1 SGHVT, CDR2 SQSDAQ. The CDR3 runs to 14 residues. This chain's CDR3 is CASSVEGGSAGYTF. For the CDR3, the DNA is TGTGCCAGCAGCGTAGAGGGGGGCTCCGCTGGCTACACCTTC.

CDR3 in DNA: TGTGCCACCAGCAGAGATGCCAGGGTGAGCACTGAAGCTTTCTTT. Translation gives CATSRDARVSTEAFF. The J gene is TRBJ1-1, the V gene TRBV15; D is possibly TRBD1 (5 bases). The CDR3 consists of 15 residues. Germline V lookup: CDR1 LNHNV, CDR2 YYDKDF (reference sequence). The V end lost 0 bases, the J end lost 4 bases, and 12 bases lay between the germline ends.

This clonotype was counted between two and nine times. No conserved phenylalanine or tryptophan ends this CDR3, so it is likely a read error. V is TRBV2 and J is TRBJ1-2; tentative D call: TRBD1 (6 bases). Germline CDR1 and CDR2: SNHLY and FYNNEI. V lost 6 bases, J lost 7 bases, and 12 bases lay in between. The CDR3 runs 12 residues. Here the CDR3 reads CASRGGLFGYTL. CDR3 nucleotides: TGTGCCAGCAGAGGGGGGCTGTTTGGCTACACCCTC.

This clonotype was detected once. The rearrangement uses TRBV15 and TRBJ1-1; D may be TRBD1 (5 bases). Germline V gives CDR1 LNHNV, CDR2 YYDKDF (reference sequence). The CDR3 totals 15 residues. V dropped 3 bases and J dropped 5 bases, with 16 bases sitting between them. CDR3 in DNA: TGTGCCACCAGCAGGGGACGGTCTCTGGGTACTGAAGCTTTCTTT. Amino acid sequence: CATSRGRSLGTEAFF.

The V call is TRBV19, the J call TRBJ1-5; D gene uncertain. V gave up 3 bases and J gave up 0 bases, with 9 bases separating them. CDR3 length: 15 residues. Germline V gives CDR1 LNHDA, CDR2 SQIVND (reference sequence). CDR3 sequence (DNA): TGTGCCAGTAGTATTGACGATTATAGCAATCAGCCCCAGCATTTT. Translation: CASSIDDYSNQPQHF.

Remarks on this clonotype: At one end, the junction sequence differs from germline, possibly due to a read error. The chain combines TRBV12-3 or TRBV12-4 with TRBJ1-1, with 8 nucleotides matching TRBD1. The CDR3 sequence is 17 residues long. CDR3 bases: TGCGCCAGCAGCAATTATAGGACAGGGTTGGCGAACACTGAAGCTTTCTTT. It yields the protein CASSNYRTGLANTEAFF.